This T cell receptor beta chain derives from a study of post-analysis software for immune sequencing data. About the study: Patients had relapsing-remitting, secondary progressive or progressive-relapsing multiple sclerosis; some lacked subtype. Study observations and caveats: By F measure, samples from a shared preparation batch strongly co-clustered. TRBV5-6, TRBV5-1 and TRBV20-1 belonged to a set of about 5 TRBV segments that were more frequent in patients than controls. The study found significantly lower normalized Chao1 diversity in multiple sclerosis patients than in controls.

Germline V lookup: CDR1 SNHLY, CDR2 FYNNEI. The CDR3 consists of 15 residues. Unique molecular identifiers tagged the TCR beta cDNA libraries. TCRdb redid the calling of the PCR reads with MiXCR, one entry per CDR3 protein. The sample holds approximately 440,000 distinct CDR3 sequences; 45% are singletons and the top ten take around 10%. The sample holds a few counts of this clonotype. Its antigen is unidentified. V usage is TRBV2 and J usage is TRBJ2-4; 13 bases match TRBD2. The last part of the DNA fits TRBJ2-7 better; the J call may be wrong. This sequence was found in a girl between 10 and 17 years old with multiple sclerosis. The sequenced sample was blood. DNA of the CDR3: TGTGCCAGCAGGGGGAGGACTAGCGGGAGCTACGAGCAGTACTTC. This codes for CASRGRTSGSYEQYF.